These T cell receptor beta chains were read from a single sample in a study of blood T cells in healthy people across ages. Each CDR3 protein is one row after TCRdb ran MiXCR on the 5' RACE reads. The sample carries fewer than 750,000 distinct CDR3 sequences, around 48% recorded once. The specimen sequenced was blood. These receptors were taken from a man at least 80 years old in good health. The CDR3 runs from the conserved cysteine through the conserved F or W. The D gene is left open where the match is weak. Size values are once, few and many counts, or a class for expanded clones, and some rows have none.

J gene,V gene,D gene,clone size,CDR3 protein,CDR3 DNA
TRBJ2-2,TRBV6-5,NA,many,CASSTGQNTGELFF,TGTGCCAGCAGTACGGGACAGAACACCGGGGAGCTGTTTTTT
TRBJ2-4,TRBV12-3/TRBV12-4,NA,NA,CASTLGQGEQYF,TGTGCCAGCACCCTGGGGCAGGGAGAGCAGTACTTC
TRBJ2-1,TRBV7-2,NA,few,CASSLEGGYNEQFF,TGTGCCAGCAGTCTGGAGGGGGGGTACAATGAGCAGTTCTTC
TRBJ2-3,TRBV4-3,NA,NA,CASSQVPFRGNTDTQYF,TGCGCCAGCAGCCAAGTACCCTTCAGGGGAAACACAGATACGCAGTATTTT
TRBJ2-3,TRBV11-2,TRBD1,NA,CASRPRDRVHTDTQYF,TGTGCCAGCAGACCCCGGGACAGGGTCCACACAGATACGCAGTATTTT
TRBJ2-5,TRBV6-6,NA,many,CASSYPAGGGETQYF,TGTGCCAGCAGTTACCCGGCCGGGGGTGGAGAGACCCAGTACTTC
TRBJ1-4,TRBV2,TRBD1,NA,CASKDRGRNEKLFF,TGTGCCAGCAAGGACAGGGGGCGGAATGAAAAACTGTTTTTT
TRBJ1-5,TRBV19,NA,NA,CAGSAGQSNQPQHF,TGTGCCGGTAGTGCGGGTCAGTCTAATCAGCCCCAGCATTTT
TRBJ2-3,TRBV7-2,NA,many,CASSAYRAHGDTQYF,TGTGCCAGCAGCGCCTACCGGGCCCACGGAGATACGCAGTATTTT
TRBJ1-5,TRBV20-1,NA,few,CSAPDTQGHQPQHF,TGCAGTGCCCCGGACACCCAGGGCCATCAGCCCCAGCATTTT
TRBJ2-3,TRBV20-1,NA,NA,CSAHPSGRDPDTQYF,TGCAGTGCTCACCCCTCGGGCAGGGACCCAGATACGCAGTATTTT
TRBJ1-6,TRBV27,TRBD1,NA,CASSLTGAANSPLHF,TGTGCCAGCAGTTTGACAGGGGCAGCGAATTCACCCCTCCACTTT
TRBJ2-1,TRBV20-1,NA,NA,CSARDPRILNNEQFF,TGCAGTGCTAGGGACCCTCGGATCCTAAACAATGAGCAGTTCTTC
TRBJ2-7,TRBV29-1,TRBD2,NA,CSVVGVPSGFSYEQYF,TGCAGCGTTGTGGGCGTACCTAGCGGATTTTCCTACGAGCAGTACTTC
TRBJ2-7,TRBV29-1,NA,NA,CSVPRPGSYEQYF,TGCAGCGTACCCCGACCTGGGTCCTACGAGCAGTACTTC
TRBJ2-7,TRBV2,TRBD2,NA,CASSEVTSGAYVQYF,TGTGCCAGCAGTGAAGTAACTAGCGGTGCCTACGTGCAGTACTTC